The rows below give T cell receptor beta chains drawn from one sample of a study of blood T cell repertoires in COVID-19. Here immunoSEQ multiplex PCR was the method, and the copy in TCRdb shows in-frame clones only, minus some. Of around 180,000 clones in the sample, 81% are singletons; the top ten hold approximately 12%. The sequencing input was peripheral blood. The receptors were gathered from a woman of 80 years or more with COVID-19, enrolled during active disease. CDR3s include the opening cysteine and the closing phenylalanine or tryptophan. D genes are given only for firm matches. Part of the rows lack a size; the others show once, few, many or a class for expanded clones.

TRBV7-2,TRBJ1-2,NA,NA,CASSLVRTVFGYTF,TGTGCCAGCAGCTTAGTACGGACAGTCTTTGGCTACACCTTC
TRBV5-5,TRBJ2-3,NA,few,CASSLTVQADTQYF,TGTGCCAGCAGCTTGACGGTTCAGGCAGATACGCAGTATTTT
TRBV4-3,TRBJ2-3,NA,NA,CASSQDGPGFLTDTQYF,TGCGCCAGCAGCCAAGATGGACCAGGGTTCCTCACAGATACGCAGTATTTT
TRBV6-5,TRBJ1-5,TRBD1,once,CASSGTGGYQPQHF,TGTGCCAGCTCTGGGACAGGGGGATATCAGCCCCAGCATTTT
TRBV27,TRBJ1-6,NA,NA,CASNPTGVISPLHF,TGTGCCAGCAACCCAACGGGGGTAATTTCACCCCTCCACTTT
TRBV19,TRBJ2-1,NA,NA,CASSIVGASSYNEQFF,TGTGCCAGTAGTATAGTGGGGGCTAGCTCCTACAATGAGCAGTTCTTC
TRBV18,TRBJ2-3,NA,NA,CASSPGAEGTDTQYF,TGTGCCAGCTCACCAGGGGCTGAAGGCACAGATACGCAGTATTTT
TRBV7-8,TRBJ2-5,TRBD2,few,CASSFRLAGNQETQYF,TGTGCCAGCAGCTTTCGACTAGCGGGAAACCAAGAGACCCAGTACTTC
TRBV12-5,TRBJ2-2,TRBD1,NA,CASGFPHNRGLGGELFF,TGTGCTAGTGGTTTCCCCCACAACAGGGGGCTCGGCGGGGAGCTGTTTTTT
TRBV5-1,TRBJ1-6,NA,few,CASSLRQDGNSPLHF,TGCGCCAGCAGCCTTCGACAGGATGGGAATTCACCCCTCCACTTT
TRBV5-1,TRBJ1-6,NA,NA,CASSLERGEAPLHF,TGCGCCAGCAGCTTGGAAAGGGGTGAGGCACCCCTCCACTTT
TRBV5-8,TRBJ1-5,NA,NA,CASSLAQPQHF,TGTGCCAGCAGCTTGGCGCAGCCCCAGCATTTT
TRBV19,TRBJ1-6,TRBD1,once,CASSVTGNNSPLHF,TGTGCCAGTAGTGTGACAGGGAATAATTCACCCCTCCACTTT
TRBV18,TRBJ1-2,TRBD1,NA,CASSPPGQRLYGYTF,TGTGCCAGCTCACCACCGGGACAGCGGCTCTATGGCTACACCTTC
TRBV5-1,TRBJ1-2,NA,NA,CASSPGREGFDYGYTF,TGCGCCAGCAGCCCGGGCAGGGAGGGATTCGACTATGGCTACACCTTC
TRBV27,TRBJ2-7,NA,NA,CASSLTASYEQYF,TGTGCCAGCAGTTTGACAGCCTCCTACGAGCAGTACTTC
TRBV6-5,TRBJ2-1,TRBD1,NA,CASSYADRDEQFF,TGTGCCAGCAGTTACGCTGACAGGGATGAGCAGTTCTTC
TRBV11-3,TRBJ1-1,TRBD1,NA,CASRGQGPLRGTEAFF,TGTGCCAGCAGGGGACAGGGCCCACTTCGGGGCACTGAAGCTTTCTTT
TRBV5-1,TRBJ2-7,TRBD2,once,CASSLVTSGRGEQYF,TGCGCCAGCAGCTTGGTGACTAGCGGGAGAGGGGAGCAGTACTTC
TRBV27,TRBJ2-1,TRBD2,NA,CASSASRAGAVEQFF,TGTGCCAGCAGTGCCTCCAGAGCGGGAGCAGTTGAGCAGTTCTTC
TRBV27,TRBJ2-2,NA,NA,CASSFMGPSELFF,TGTGCCAGCAGTTTTATGGGGCCGAGCGAGCTGTTTTTT
TRBV29-1,TRBJ2-6,NA,NA,CTVYLSGANVLTF,TGCACCGTTTATCTTTCTGGGGCCAACGTCCTGACTTTC
TRBV7-2,TRBJ2-7,TRBD1,NA,CASSLPVRDRGHEQYF,TGTGCCAGCAGCTTACCGGTACGGGACAGGGGCCACGAGCAGTACTTC
TRBV5-1,TRBJ1-1,NA,NA,CASSSRDSNTEAFF,TGCGCCAGCAGCTCCAGGGATTCGAACACTGAAGCTTTCTTT
TRBV7-2,TRBJ2-1,NA,NA,CASSPSRGSYNEQFF,TGTGCCAGCAGCCCCAGCCGGGGGTCCTACAATGAGCAGTTCTTC
TRBV6-2/TRBV6-3,TRBJ2-2,TRBD2,NA,CASSPRGAGGPLELFF,TGTGCCAGCAGTCCCCGGGGAGCGGGGGGCCCCCTGGAGCTGTTTTTT
TRBV5-1,TRBJ2-7,TRBD1,NA,CASSARQGSTYEQYF,TGCGCCAGCAGCGCCCGACAGGGGTCCACCTACGAGCAGTACTTC
TRBV6-5,TRBJ2-7,NA,few,CASSPDYRRSYEQYF,TGTGCCAGCAGTCCTGATTACAGGAGATCCTACGAGCAGTACTTC
TRBV9,TRBJ2-5,NA,NA,CASSVEGRGIETQYF,TGTGCCAGCAGCGTCGAGGGGCGGGGAATAGAGACCCAGTACTTC
TRBV5-1,TRBJ1-2,TRBD1,NA,CASSLVGQGAQGGYTF,TGCGCCAGCAGCTTGGTCGGGCAGGGGGCCCAGGGGGGCTACACCTTC
TRBV28,TRBJ2-7,NA,NA,CASSFSLKGIRNEQYF,TGTGCCAGCAGCTTCTCCCTCAAGGGGATAAGGAACGAGCAGTACTTC
TRBV27,TRBJ2-7,TRBD1,NA,CASSLDPGGGEQYF,TGTGCCAGCAGTTTGGACCCAGGGGGCGGCGAGCAGTACTTC
TRBV6-5,TRBJ2-1,NA,NA,CASSFLGSSYNEQFF,TGTGCCAGCAGCTTCCTCGGGAGTTCCTACAATGAGCAGTTCTTC
TRBV7-6,TRBJ2-2,NA,NA,CASSLEGPGELFF,TGTGCCAGCAGCTTGGAGGGCCCCGGGGAGCTGTTTTTT
TRBV7-9,TRBJ1-1,TRBD1,few,CASSHGQGAIAEAFF,TGTGCCAGCAGCCACGGACAGGGGGCTATTGCTGAAGCTTTCTTT
TRBV9,TRBJ2-1,NA,NA,CASSPREKSYNEQFF,TGTGCCAGCAGCCCTCGGGAGAAGTCCTACAATGAGCAGTTCTTC
TRBV7-8,TRBJ1-4,NA,NA,CASSLNNPNEKLFF,TGTGCCAGCAGCTTAAACAACCCTAATGAAAAACTGTTTTTT
TRBV14,TRBJ1-4,TRBD1,few,CASSQAGTARSEKLFF,TGTGCCAGCAGCCAGGCCGGGACAGCTCGTTCCGAAAAACTGTTTTTT
TRBV5-1,TRBJ1-1,TRBD1,NA,CASSPTGSKQTEAFF,TGCGCCAGCAGTCCGACAGGGTCGAAGCAGACTGAAGCTTTCTTT
TRBV5-1,TRBJ2-1,NA,NA,CASSQNTGLFF,TGCGCCAGCAGCCAAAATACGGGTCTGTTCTTC
TRBV4-1,TRBJ1-6,NA,NA,CASSQDGSGNSPLHF,TGCGCCAGCAGCCAAGATGGGAGCGGGAACTCACCCCTCCACTTT
TRBV5-1,TRBJ1-2,TRBD1,NA,CASSLRPPGQGNYGYTF,TGCGCCAGCAGCTTGCGCCCTCCGGGACAGGGAAACTATGGCTACACCTTC
TRBV29-1,TRBJ2-1,NA,NA,CSVRKLGLYNEQFF,TGCAGCGTTCGTAAGCTGGGACTCTACAATGAGCAGTTCTTC
TRBV29-1,TRBJ2-1,TRBD2,NA,CSVDMRLAGVNNEQFF,TGCAGCGTTGATATGCGACTAGCGGGAGTTAACAATGAGCAGTTCTTC
TRBV10-3,TRBJ2-7,NA,once,CAISRTAGYEQYF,TGTGCCATCTCCCGGACAGCTGGCTACGAGCAGTACTTC
TRBV11-2,TRBJ1-4,NA,NA,CASSPRGGGEKLFF,TGTGCCAGCAGCCCCCGTGGGGGAGGGGAAAAACTGTTTTTT
TRBV5-1,TRBJ1-1,NA,few,CASSSVGGDPEAFF,TGCGCCAGCAGCTCTGTTGGGGGCGACCCTGAAGCTTTCTTT
TRBV4-3,TRBJ1-3,TRBD1,NA,CASSQGPTGTGGNTIYF,TGCGCCAGCAGCCAGGGTCCAACCGGGACAGGAGGAAACACCATATATTTT
TRBV6-1,TRBJ1-2,NA,NA,CASSDGGPYTF,TGTGCCAGCAGTGATGGAGGACCATACACCTTC
TRBV27,TRBJ2-1,TRBD2,NA,CASSLTSGGYNEQFF,TGTGCCAGCAGTCTCACTAGCGGGGGGTACAATGAGCAGTTCTTC
TRBV11-2,TRBJ2-5,NA,NA,CASSLVRGTLGETQYF,TGTGCCAGCAGCTTAGTTCGGGGGACTCTTGGAGAGACCCAGTACTTC
TRBV15,TRBJ1-1,NA,NA,CATSRDIRGEYTEAFF,TGTGCCACCAGCAGAGATATTAGGGGCGAGTACACTGAAGCTTTCTTT
TRBV6-5,TRBJ2-2,TRBD2,NA,CASTQTSVNTGELFF,TGTGCCAGCACCCAGACTAGCGTGAACACCGGGGAGCTGTTTTTT
TRBV18,TRBJ2-7,TRBD1,NA,CASSPRQGSYEQYF,TGTGCCAGCTCACCTAGACAGGGCTCCTACGAGCAGTACTTC
TRBV18,TRBJ2-5,NA,NA,CASSPLNLPETQYF,TGTGCCAGCTCACCACTAAATCTCCCAGAGACCCAGTACTTC